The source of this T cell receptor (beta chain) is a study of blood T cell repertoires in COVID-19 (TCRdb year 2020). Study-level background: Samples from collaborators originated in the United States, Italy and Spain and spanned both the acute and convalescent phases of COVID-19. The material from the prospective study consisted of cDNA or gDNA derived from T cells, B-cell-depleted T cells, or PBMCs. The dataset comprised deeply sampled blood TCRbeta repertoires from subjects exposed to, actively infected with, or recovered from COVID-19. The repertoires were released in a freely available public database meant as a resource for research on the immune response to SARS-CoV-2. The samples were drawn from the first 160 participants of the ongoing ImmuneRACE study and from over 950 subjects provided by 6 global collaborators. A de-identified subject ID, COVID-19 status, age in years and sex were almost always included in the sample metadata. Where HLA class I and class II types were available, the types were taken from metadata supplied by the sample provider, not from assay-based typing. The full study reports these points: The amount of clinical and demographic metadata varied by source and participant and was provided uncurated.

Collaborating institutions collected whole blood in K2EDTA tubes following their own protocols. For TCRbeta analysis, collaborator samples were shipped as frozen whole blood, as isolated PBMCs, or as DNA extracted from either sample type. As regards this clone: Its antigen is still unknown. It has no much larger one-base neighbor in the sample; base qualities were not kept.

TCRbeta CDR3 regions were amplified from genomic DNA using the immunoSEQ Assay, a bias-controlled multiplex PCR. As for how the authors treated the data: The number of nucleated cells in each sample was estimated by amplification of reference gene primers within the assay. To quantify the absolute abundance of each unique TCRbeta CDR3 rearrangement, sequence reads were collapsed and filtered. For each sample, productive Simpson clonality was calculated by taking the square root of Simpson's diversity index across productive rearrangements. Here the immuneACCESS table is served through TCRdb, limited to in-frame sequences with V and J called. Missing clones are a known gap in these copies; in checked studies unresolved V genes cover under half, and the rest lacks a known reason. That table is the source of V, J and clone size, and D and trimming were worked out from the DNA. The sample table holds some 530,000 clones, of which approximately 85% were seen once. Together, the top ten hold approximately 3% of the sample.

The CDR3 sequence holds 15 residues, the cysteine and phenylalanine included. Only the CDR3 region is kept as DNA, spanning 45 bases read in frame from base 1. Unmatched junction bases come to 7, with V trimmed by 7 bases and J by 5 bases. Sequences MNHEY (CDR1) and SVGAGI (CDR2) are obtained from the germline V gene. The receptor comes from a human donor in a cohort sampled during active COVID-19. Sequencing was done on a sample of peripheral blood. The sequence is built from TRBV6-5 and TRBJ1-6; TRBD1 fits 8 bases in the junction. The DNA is TGTGCCAGCACCAGACAGGGGCTTGATAATTCACCCCTCCACTTT. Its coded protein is CASTRQGLDNSPLHF.